These T cell receptor beta chains were read from a single sample in a study of shared clonotypes between healthy human individuals. Using immunoSEQ multiplex PCR, the repertoire was profiled, and TCRdb retains in-frame clones only, with some absent. The table has 2,500,000 or so clones, about 90% seen once. The sequencing input was naive CD4+ T cells from PBMCs. The receptors shown here come from a man aged 18 to 30 in good health. Some clones in this sample may be carry-over from other donors' samples. Both conserved end residues are part of each CDR3. A D gene is named only where the DNA matches it firmly. A clone size is listed for some rows: how often the clone was seen (once, few, many), or a class if it is expanded.

size: -; J: TRBJ1-1; D: -; length: 14; V: TRBV5-1; DNA: TGCGCCAGCAGCTTGGAAGAGGGTGTCTCTGAAGCTTTCTTT; CDR3: CASSLEEGVSEAFF
size: -; J: TRBJ2-5; D: -; length: 9; V: TRBV7-3; DNA: TGTGCCAGCGGGGAGACCCAGTACTTC; CDR3: CASGETQYF
size: -; J: TRBJ1-2; D: -; length: 13; V: TRBV18; DNA: TGTGCCAGCTCATCCGTAGGGTTCTCCGGCTACACCTTC; CDR3: CASSSVGFSGYTF
size: -; J: TRBJ2-7; D: TRBD2; length: 15; V: TRBV9; DNA: TGTGCCAGCAGTGAACTAGCGGGAGCGATCTACGAGCAGTACTTC; CDR3: CASSELAGAIYEQYF
size: once; J: TRBJ1-1; D: -; length: 14; V: TRBV7-3; DNA: TGTGCCAGCAGCTTAACTAACAGGGACACTGAAGCTTTCTTT; CDR3: CASSLTNRDTEAFF
size: -; J: TRBJ2-2; D: -; length: 14; V: TRBV5-1; DNA: TGCGCCAGCAGCTTTGGTCCAATAGCCGGGGAGCTGTTTTTT; CDR3: CASSFGPIAGELFF
size: -; J: TRBJ2-1; D: -; length: 17; V: TRBV5-4; DNA: TGTGCCAGCAGCTTGCCTAGAAAGAGTGCAGCGACCAATGAGCAGTTCTTC; CDR3: CASSLPRKSAATNEQFF
size: once; J: TRBJ2-7; D: -; length: 15; V: TRBV10-1; DNA: TGCGCCAGCAGTGAGTCCGGGACACTCTCCTACGAGCAGTACTTC; CDR3: CASSESGTLSYEQYF
size: -; J: TRBJ2-7; D: -; length: 13; V: TRBV25-1; DNA: TGTGCCAGCAGTGAGAATTTGGGGGTCGAGCAGTACTTC; CDR3: CASSENLGVEQYF
size: -; J: TRBJ2-7; D: -; length: 13; V: TRBV28; DNA: TGTGCCAGCAGTTTAAACCGGGAAGACGAGCAGTACTTC; CDR3: CASSLNREDEQYF
size: -; J: TRBJ2-1; D: -; length: 16; V: TRBV7-9; DNA: TGTGCCAGCAGCTTAGTCGGAGGGGGCTCCTACAATGAGCAGTTCTTC; CDR3: CASSLVGGGSYNEQFF
size: -; J: TRBJ2-1; D: -; length: 13; V: TRBV11-2; DNA: TGTGCCAGCAGCTTCGACTCCTACAATGAGCAGTTCTTC; CDR3: CASSFDSYNEQFF
size: -; J: TRBJ2-2; D: TRBD2; length: 17; V: TRBV5-1; DNA: TGCGCCAGCAGCCTGGGACTAGCGATCGTGTCCGCCGGGGAGCTGTTTTTT; CDR3: CASSLGLAIVSAGELFF
size: -; J: TRBJ2-7; D: -; length: 14; V: TRBV9; DNA: TGTGCCAGCAGCGTAGGGGGGGCGTCCCACGAGCAGTACTTC; CDR3: CASSVGGASHEQYF
size: -; J: TRBJ2-1; D: -; length: 15; V: TRBV7-2; DNA: TGTGCCAGCAGCCCGGGACCGTGGATGGACAATGAGCAGTTCTTC; CDR3: CASSPGPWMDNEQFF
size: -; J: TRBJ2-5; D: TRBD1; length: 16; V: TRBV9; DNA: TGTGCCAGCAGCGTATTAGGGCGGACAGGGGGAGAGACCCAGTACTTC; CDR3: CASSVLGRTGGETQYF
size: -; J: TRBJ1-2; D: -; length: 15; V: TRBV4-1; DNA: TGCGCCAGCAGCCAAGGCGGGGGGGTAGACTATGGCTACACCTTC; CDR3: CASSQGGGVDYGYTF